The rows below give T cell receptor beta chains drawn from one sample of a study of identical twins. TCRdb redid the calling of the 5' RACE reads with MiXCR, one entry per CDR3 protein. The sample holds fewer than 800,000 distinct CDR3 sequences; just over 7% are singletons and the top ten take roughly 1.6%. These sequences were also reported in another study, on yellow fever vaccine responses in identical twins.

Sequenced material: PBMCs. The receptors were sampled from a young woman in good health. Both conserved end residues are trimmed from each CDR3.

cdr3_length,j_call,v_call,cdr3_aa
12,TRBJ1-6,TRBV7-9,ASSPSGHNSPLH
11,TRBJ1-2,TRBV4-1,ASSQERSGGYT
10,TRBJ1-2,TRBV7-9,ASSPDSPGYT
11,TRBJ2-5,TRBV7-2,ASSLGASLAQY
13,TRBJ1-4,TRBV12-3/TRBV12-4,ASSTQGKTNEKLF
17,TRBJ1-4,TRBV25-1,ASSEYSTGLARANEKLF
12,TRBJ2-5,TRBV3-1,ASSHLRDQETQY
13,TRBJ2-3,TRBV20-1,SARDGVAGAGLQY
13,TRBJ1-2,TRBV16,ASSQYRQSNYGYT
10,TRBJ1-6,TRBV7-2,ASSATNSPLH
12,TRBJ2-5,TRBV20-1,SARETRSIETQY
11,TRBJ1-1,TRBV12-3/TRBV12-4,ASSILQNTEAF
14,TRBJ2-3,TRBV5-1,ASSLQVTGGTDTQY
16,TRBJ2-1,TRBV14,ASSPRTGLLRSYNEQF
7,TRBJ2-7,TRBV10-3,AREGEQY
14,TRBJ2-2,TRBV5-1,ASSRGTGSYTGELF
13,TRBJ2-5,TRBV5-1,ASSPPWAGVETQY